These 12 T cell receptor beta chains came from one sample sequenced in a study of graft-versus-host responses after intestinal transplantation (dated by TCRdb to the early 2020s). Preparation of the library involved the immunoSEQ multiplex PCR assay. TCRdb provides this immuneACCESS table in a form limited to in-frame rearrangements. Some clones are lacking; in checked studies, under half of them reflect an unresolved V gene, and why the rest are absent is not known. This sample is represented by tens of thousands of clones; about 85% of them were singletons. The ten biggest clones cover more than 15% of the sample. Intraepithelial and lamina propria lymphocytes were isolated from graft specimens using dithiothreitol, EDTA incubations and collagenase D digestion. The material sequenced was ileum tissue, taken 200 to 210 days after intestinal transplant. Receptors originate from a human patient who received an intestinal transplant, so some T cells may come from the graft donor.

The chain carries TRBV7-6 and TRBJ2-3; no clear D. The CDR3 extends over 15 amino acids. V dropped 0 bases and J dropped 1 base, with 8 bases sitting between them. The germline CDR1 and CDR2 sequences are SGHVS and FNYEAQ. CDR3 nucleotides: TGTGCCAGCAGCTTAGCGGGGTGGGGCACAGATACGCAGTATTTT. Its protein product is CASSLAGWGTDTQYF.

This clone was counted only a few times. The chain employs TRBV5-4 and TRBJ1-6, with D unclear. CDR1 is SGHNT, CDR2 YYREEE, per germline (reference sequence). The V end lost 1 base, the J end lost 10 bases, and 6 bases lay between the germline ends. The CDR3 has 12 residues. CDR3 region: CASSLQESPLHF. CDR3 DNA sequence: TGTGCCAGCAGCTTGCAGGAATCACCCCTCCACTTT. The full variable domain, with the rest looked up from reference TRBV5-4 and TRBJ1-6, is ETGVTQSPTHLIKTRGQQVTLRCSSQSGHNTVSWYQQALGQGPQFIFQYYREEENGRGNFPPRFSGLQFPNYSSELNVNALELDDSALYLCASSLQESPLHFGNGTRLTVT.

This chain links TRBV7-8 with TRBJ2-7; D may match TRBD1 or TRBD2 (7 bases each). Germline CDR1 reads SGHVS; CDR2 reads FQNEAQ. Between the trimmed V and J ends, which lost 4 bases and 0 bases, there was a span of 13 bases. CDR3 length: 15 residues. CDR3 protein: CASSSDREGSYEQYF. The CDR3 DNA follows: TGTGCCAGCAGCTCCGACAGGGAGGGCTCCTACGAGCAGTACTTC.

This rearrangement joins TRBV5-1 to TRBJ1-2, with 9 positions matching TRBD1. The length of the CDR3 is 14 residues. V gave up 6 bases and J gave up 4 bases; unmatched junction bases: 7. CDR1 and CDR2 (germline): SGHRS, YFSETQ. CDR3 region: CASTPDRGGYGYTF. CDR3 nucleotide sequence: TGCGCCAGCACTCCGGACAGGGGTGGCTATGGCTACACCTTC.

The chain couples TRBV11-1 to TRBJ2-7; 8 nucleotides match TRBD1. The CDR3 length is 15 residues. After removal of 0 bases from V and 2 bases from J, the junction contained 3 bases not matched to a gene. The germline gives CDR1 SGHAT, CDR2 FQDESV (reference sequence). CDR3: CASSLARDRPYEQYF. In DNA, the CDR3 is TGTGCCAGCAGCTTAGCCCGGGACAGGCCCTACGAGCAGTACTTC.

The chain couples TRBV7-9 to TRBJ1-5; D gene unclear. Germline CDR1 reads SEHNR; CDR2 reads FQNEAQ (reference sequence). The CDR3 runs 13 residues. V dropped 5 bases and J dropped 4 bases, with 9 bases sitting between them. The CDR3 DNA is TGTGCCAGCAGCCATACGGGGAATCAGCCCCAGCATTTT. Encoded protein: CASSHTGNQPQHF.

The chain joins TRBV10-2 to TRBJ2-1; no clear D gene. Germline CDR1 WSHSY, CDR2 SAAADI. The germline V and J ends were trimmed by 7 bases and 7 bases, with 17 bases remaining between them. The CDR3 consists of 14 residues. In DNA form, the CDR3 reads TGCGCCAGCAAGAATCCTCTTGTAGTTAATGAGCAGTTCTTC. This gives the protein CASKNPLVVNEQFF.

The V call is TRBV5-1, the J call TRBJ1-1, with 7 bases lining up with TRBD1. Unmatched junction bases numbered 10, after V lost 4 bases and J lost 4 bases. This CDR3 contains 15 residues. Per the germline V gene, CDR1 is SGHRS and CDR2 is YFSETQ. The CDR3 DNA follows: TGCGCCAGCAGCGGAAACAGACAGGGTTCCACTGAAGCTTTCTTT. Its translation is CASSGNRQGSTEAFF.

V usage is TRBV10-3 and J usage is TRBJ2-1, with 9 bases that match TRBD2. V gave up 3 bases and J gave up 0 bases; unmatched junction bases: 3. Looked up from germline, CDR1 is ENHRY and CDR2 is SYGVKD. The CDR3 sequence is 16 residues long. CDR3 DNA sequence: TGTGCCATCAGTGAAGGGCGGGGGGGCTCCTACAATGAGCAGTTCTTC. Its translation is CAISEGRGGSYNEQFF.

This chain connects TRBV4-2 to TRBJ2-7, with a tentative D call TRBD1 (6 bases). The CDR3 contains 14 residues. In germline, CDR1 is LGHNA, CDR2 YNFKEQ. V lost 2 bases to trimming and J lost 3 bases, with 11 bases between them. The CDR3 loop reads CASSQPGHRYEQYF. The CDR3 DNA reads TGTGCCAGCAGCCAACCGGGACACCGCTACGAGCAGTACTTC.

This chain connects TRBV6-6 to TRBJ1-1; D unresolved. The CDR3 is 13 residues long. The germline V and J ends were trimmed by 2 bases and 1 base, with 5 bases remaining between them. The germline V gene has CDR1 MNHNY and CDR2 SVGAGI (reference sequence). CDR3 sequence (DNA): TGTGCCAGCAGTTACGGCTCGAACACTGAAGCTTTCTTT. Encoded protein: CASSYGSNTEAFF.

This chain connects TRBV19 to TRBJ2-2, with a tentative D call TRBD2 (5 bases). The CDR3 spans 14 residues. Germline-derived CDR1 and CDR2 are LNHDA and SQIVND (reference sequence). V was pared by 6 bases and J by 5 bases, with 13 bases between. Here the CDR3 reads CASRRLTGTGELFF. The CDR3 bases are TGTGCCAGTAGAAGGCTAACGGGAACCGGGGAGCTGTTTTTT.